The entry that follows covers one T cell receptor (beta chain) sequence. Its antigen is unidentified. Normal lung sampling was at least 3 cm from the tumour, as distant as possible. The sample comes from a study of immune cell composition in non-small cell lung cancer. Repertoires were generated with immunoSEQ multiplex PCR, while TCRdb's copy carries only in-frame clones and drops some. The repertoire holds fewer than 5,000 clones, with 72% as singletons. General study points: Clones >0.5% enriched in tumour were rarer in adenocarcinoma (roughly 35%) than squamous (approximately 80%).

Germline V gene lookup returns CDR1 SGHAT and CDR2 FQNNGV. V gave up 0 bases and J gave up 2 bases, with 9 bases separating them. The CDR3 has 15 amino acids. V is TRBV11-2 and J is TRBJ2-3, with D possibly TRBD2 on 5 matching bases. The sequence came from a human donor with non-small cell lung cancer. Input material: non-adjacent lung tissue. In DNA form, the CDR3 reads TGTGCCAGCAGCTTAGATACTAGTTACACAGATACGCAGTATTTT. This gives the protein CASSLDTSYTDTQYF.